This passage covers 10 T cell receptor beta chains from one sample sequenced in a study of blood T cell repertoires in COVID-19. The assay was immunoSEQ multiplex PCR, and TCRdb's table has in-frame clones only and misses some. This table has some 200,000 clones, about 85% appearing once. Sequenced material: peripheral blood. These receptors came from an elderly woman with COVID-19, enrolled during active disease.

The V and J genes are TRBV5-1 and TRBJ1-1; a possible D gene is TRBD1 (5 bases). The ends were cut back, 0 bases at V and 4 bases at J, with 13 bases in the middle. Germline assignment: CDR1 SGHRS and CDR2 YFSETQ. There are 15 residues in the CDR3. The CDR3, as DNA: TGCGCCAGCAGCTTGGATTGGGGGGATGCCACTGAAGCTTTCTTT. It specifies CASSLDWGDATEAFF.

The chain links TRBV2 to TRBJ1-1, with no clear D. CDR3 length: 11 residues. V dropped 4 bases and J dropped 8 bases, with 8 bases sitting between them. Germline V lookup: CDR1 SNHLY, CDR2 FYNNEI. CDR3 loop: CASSGNREAFF. CDR3 in DNA: TGTGCCAGCAGTGGAAACCGGGAAGCTTTCTTT. Together with reference TRBV2 and TRBJ1-1, the CDR3 gives the full variable domain: EPEVTQTPSHQVTQMGQEVILRCVPISNHLYFYWYRQILGQKVEFLVSFYNNEISEKSEIFDDQFSVERPDGSNFTLKIRSTKLEDSAMYFCASSGNREAFFGQGTRLTVV.

The CDR3 sequence is CASSYLTGGEAFF. For the CDR3, the DNA is TGTGCCAGCAGTTACCTGACAGGGGGTGAAGCTTTCTTT. The chain joins TRBV6-5 to TRBJ1-1, with 9 nucleotides matching TRBD1. Germline V gene lookup returns CDR1 MNHEY and CDR2 SVGAGI. V lost 2 bases, J lost 7 bases, and 2 bases stayed unmatched. The CDR3 length is 13 residues.

The table lists this clone with a few counts. The chain recombines TRBV19 with TRBJ1-4; the D gene is possibly TRBD1 (6 bases). CDR1 LNHDA and CDR2 SQIVND come from the germline V gene (reference sequence). This CDR3 region has 15 residues. V was shortened by 7 bases and J by 3 bases, with 15 bases between the two germline ends. The CDR3 reads CASIPPGQPNEKLFF. CDR3 DNA: TGTGCCAGTATCCCACCGGGACAACCTAATGAAAAACTGTTTTTT.

Only a few counts were recorded for this clone. The chain uses TRBV7-2 and TRBJ2-3, with a tentative D call TRBD1 (6 bases). Trimming cost V 4 bases and J 0 bases, with 11 bases left between them. The CDR3 is made up of 15 amino acids. Germline assignment: CDR1 SGHTA and CDR2 FQGNSA. The CDR3 protein is CASSSGTTSTDTQYF. In DNA, the CDR3 is TGTGCCAGCAGCTCCGGGACAACTAGCACAGATACGCAGTATTTT.

The gene calls are TRBV19 and TRBJ1-5; possibly TRBD1 for D (6 bases). Trimming stripped 6 bases from V and 0 bases from J, with 12 bases between. The CDR3 covers 15 residues. CDR1 is LNHDA and CDR2 is SQIVND in the germline V gene (reference sequence). The CDR3 sequence: CASRDSNYSNQPQHF. The CDR3 coding sequence is TGTGCCAGTAGGGACAGCAACTATAGCAATCAGCCCCAGCATTTT.

The gene calls are TRBV18 and TRBJ2-1, with D hard to call. CDR1 and CDR2 (germline): KGHSH, LQKENI. The CDR3 has 16 amino acids. Between the trimmed V and J ends, which lost 2 bases and 0 bases, there was a span of 11 bases. CDR3 sequence: CASSPGRLSSYNEQFF. The CDR3 nucleotides are TGTGCCAGCTCACCAGGTCGGTTGAGCTCCTACAATGAGCAGTTCTTC. Full variable domain (rest looked up from reference TRBV18 and TRBJ2-1): NAGVMQNPRHLVRRRGQEARLRCSPMKGHSHVYWYRQLPEEGLKFMVYLQKENIIDESGMPKERFSAEFPKEGPSILRIQQVVRGDSAAYFCASSPGRLSSYNEQFFGPGTRLTVL.

The chain uses TRBV6-6 and TRBJ2-1, with TRBD2 matching over 16 bases. After removal of 5 bases from V and 7 bases from J, the junction contained 2 bases not matched to a gene. CDR1 and CDR2 (germline): MNHNY, SVGAGI (reference sequence). The CDR3 covers 15 residues. The CDR3 nucleotides read TGTGCCAGCAGTCAGGGACTAGCGGGGGGGAATGAGCAGTTCTTC. Encoded protein: CASSQGLAGGNEQFF.

This clone was found once. This chain links TRBV5-4 with TRBJ2-2; tentatively, D is TRBD2 (7 bases). CDR3 length: 16 residues. Germline-derived CDR1 and CDR2 are SGHNT and YYREEE (reference sequence). V was trimmed by 4 bases and J by 5 bases, leaving 18 bases between them. The CDR3 sequence is CASSPRGGAQTGELFF. CDR3 coding DNA: TGTGCCAGCAGCCCACGAGGGGGGGCACAGACCGGGGAGCTGTTTTTT.

CDR3 in DNA: TGTGCCAGCAGCTCCGGACAGGTTGGGGAGACCCAGTACTTC. Translating it yields CASSSGQVGETQYF. The gene calls are TRBV7-2 and TRBJ2-5; the match to TRBD1 covers 7 bases. The V gene's germline CDR1 is SGHTA and CDR2 FQGNSA. This CDR3 contains 14 residues. V trimming: 4 bases; J trimming: 5 bases; junction bases outside the gene matches: 7.